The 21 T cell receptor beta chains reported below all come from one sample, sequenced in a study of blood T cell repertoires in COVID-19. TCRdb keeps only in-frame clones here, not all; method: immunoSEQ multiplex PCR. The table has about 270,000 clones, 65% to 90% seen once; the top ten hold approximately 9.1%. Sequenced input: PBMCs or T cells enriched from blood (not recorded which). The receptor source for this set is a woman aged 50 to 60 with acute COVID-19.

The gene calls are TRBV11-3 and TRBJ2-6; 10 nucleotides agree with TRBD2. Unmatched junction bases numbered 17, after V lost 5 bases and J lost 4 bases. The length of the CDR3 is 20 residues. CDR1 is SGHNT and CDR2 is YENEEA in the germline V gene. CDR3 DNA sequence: TGTGCCAGCAGCCCTAGCGGTGATAGCGGGGGGCCGGTAGGGGCCAACGTCCTGACTTTC. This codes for CASSPSGDSGGPVGANVLTF.

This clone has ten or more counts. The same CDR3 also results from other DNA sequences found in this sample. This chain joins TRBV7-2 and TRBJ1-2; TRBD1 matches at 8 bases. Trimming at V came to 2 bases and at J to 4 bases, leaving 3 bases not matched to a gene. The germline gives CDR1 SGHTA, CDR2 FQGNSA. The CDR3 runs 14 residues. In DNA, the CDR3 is TGTGCCAGCAGCTTAAGCGGACAGGGCTATGGCTACACCTTC. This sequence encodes CASSLSGQGYGYTF.

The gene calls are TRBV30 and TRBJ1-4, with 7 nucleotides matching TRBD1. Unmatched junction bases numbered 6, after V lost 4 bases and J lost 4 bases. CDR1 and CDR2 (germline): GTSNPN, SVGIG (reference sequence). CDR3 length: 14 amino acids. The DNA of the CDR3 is TGTGCCTGGACCCGTGGGACAGATAATGAAAAACTGTTTTTT. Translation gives CAWTRGTDNEKLFF.

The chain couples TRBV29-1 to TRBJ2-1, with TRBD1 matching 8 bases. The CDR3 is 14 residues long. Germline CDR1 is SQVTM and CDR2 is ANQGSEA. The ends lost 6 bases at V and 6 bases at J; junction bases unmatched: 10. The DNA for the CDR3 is TGCAGCGTCGTCCGGACAGGGAAGGGCAATGAGCAGTTCTTC. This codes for CSVVRTGKGNEQFF.

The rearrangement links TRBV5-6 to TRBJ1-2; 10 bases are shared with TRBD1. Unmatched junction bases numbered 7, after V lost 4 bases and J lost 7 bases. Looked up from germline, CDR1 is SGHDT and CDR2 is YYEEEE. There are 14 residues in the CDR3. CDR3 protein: CASSPGTGVSGYTF. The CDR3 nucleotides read TGTGCCAGCAGCCCCGGGACAGGGGTATCTGGCTACACCTTC.

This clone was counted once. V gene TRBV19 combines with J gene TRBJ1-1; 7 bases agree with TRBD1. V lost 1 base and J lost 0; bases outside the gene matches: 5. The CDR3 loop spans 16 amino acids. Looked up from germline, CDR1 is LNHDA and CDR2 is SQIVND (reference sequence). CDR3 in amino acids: CASSIVGTALNTEAFF. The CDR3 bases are TGTGCCAGTAGTATAGTTGGGACAGCGTTGAACACTGAAGCTTTCTTT.

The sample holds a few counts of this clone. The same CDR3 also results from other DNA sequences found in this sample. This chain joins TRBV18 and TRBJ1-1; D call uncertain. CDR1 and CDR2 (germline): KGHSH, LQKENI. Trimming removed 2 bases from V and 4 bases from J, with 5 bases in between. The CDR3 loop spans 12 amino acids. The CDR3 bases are TGTGCCAGCTCACCAGGGAGCACTGAAGCTTTCTTT. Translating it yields CASSPGSTEAFF.

The CDR3 DNA sequence: TGCAGCGTTGCCGAAAACCTGTGGGGGGGGACTGAAGCTTTCTTT. This sequence encodes CSVAENLWGGTEAFF. The chain carries TRBV29-1 and TRBJ1-1; possibly TRBD1 for D (5 bases). Trimming removed 4 bases from V and 5 bases from J, with 20 bases in between. Germline assignment: CDR1 SQVTM and CDR2 ANQGSEA. This CDR3 is 15 amino acids long.

This CDR3 reads CASSLGAGVYEKLFF. The CDR3 DNA is TGTGCCAGCAGCTTAGGGGCAGGGGTGTATGAAAAACTGTTTTTT. The chain employs TRBV7-2 and TRBJ1-4, with D perhaps TRBD1 (6 bases). Germline CDR1 and CDR2: SGHTA and FQGNSA. The CDR3 loop spans 15 amino acids. The V and J ends lost 1 base and 6 bases respectively, with 12 bases between them.

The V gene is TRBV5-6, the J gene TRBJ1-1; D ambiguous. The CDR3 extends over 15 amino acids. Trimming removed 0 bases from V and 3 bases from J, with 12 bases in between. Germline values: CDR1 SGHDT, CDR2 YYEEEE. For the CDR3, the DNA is TGTGCCAGCAGCTTGGGTCCCCCGGGTGACACTGAAGCTTTCTTT. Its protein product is CASSLGPPGDTEAFF.

CDR3 protein: CASSLQRTGAGYTF. The CDR3 DNA reads as TGTGCCAGCAGCTTACAACGGACAGGGGCTGGCTACACCTTC. This chain connects TRBV11-2 to TRBJ1-2; 9 bases align to TRBD1. V lost 2 bases to trimming and J lost 7 bases; unmatched junction nucleotides: 5. The CDR3 runs 14 residues. Germline CDR1 and CDR2: SGHAT and FQNNGV.

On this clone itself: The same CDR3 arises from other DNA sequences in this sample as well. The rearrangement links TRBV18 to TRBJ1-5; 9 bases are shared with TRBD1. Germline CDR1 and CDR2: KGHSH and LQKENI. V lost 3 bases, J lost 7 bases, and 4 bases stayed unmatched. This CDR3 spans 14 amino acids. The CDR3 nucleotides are TGTGCCAGCTCACCGGGACAGGGCGGACAGCCCCAGCATTTT. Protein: CASSPGQGGQPQHF.

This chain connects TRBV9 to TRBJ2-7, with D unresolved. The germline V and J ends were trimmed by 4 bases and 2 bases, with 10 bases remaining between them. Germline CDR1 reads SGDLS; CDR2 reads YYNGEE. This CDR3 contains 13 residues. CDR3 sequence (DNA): TGTGCCAGCAGCCCCCGCCTAACCTACGAGCAGTACTTC. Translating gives CASSPRLTYEQYF.

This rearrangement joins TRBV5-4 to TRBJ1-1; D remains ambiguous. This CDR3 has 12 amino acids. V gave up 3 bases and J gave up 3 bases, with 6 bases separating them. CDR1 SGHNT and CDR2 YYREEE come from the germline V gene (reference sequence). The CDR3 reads CASSYKDTEAFF. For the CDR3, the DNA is TGTGCCAGCAGCTACAAAGACACTGAAGCTTTCTTT.

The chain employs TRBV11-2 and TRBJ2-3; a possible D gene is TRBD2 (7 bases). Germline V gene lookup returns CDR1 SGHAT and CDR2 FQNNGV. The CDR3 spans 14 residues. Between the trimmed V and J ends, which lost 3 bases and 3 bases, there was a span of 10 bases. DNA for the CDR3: TGTGCCAGCAGCTTGGGGGGGCGGACAGATACGCAGTATTTT. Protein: CASSLGGRTDTQYF. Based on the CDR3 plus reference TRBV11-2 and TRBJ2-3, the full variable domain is EAGVAQSPRYKIIEKRQSVAFWCNPISGHATLYWYQQILGQGPKLLIQFQNNGVVDDSQLPKDRFSAERLKGVDSTLKIQPAKLEDSAVYLCASSLGGRTDTQYFGPGTRLTVL.

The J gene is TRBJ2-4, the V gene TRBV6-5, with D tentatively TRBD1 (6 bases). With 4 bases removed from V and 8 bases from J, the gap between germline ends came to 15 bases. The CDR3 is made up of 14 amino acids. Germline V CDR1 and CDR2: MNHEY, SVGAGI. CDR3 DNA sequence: TGTGCCAGCAGTTTGGGGCAGGGGAACCACATTCAGTACTTC. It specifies CASSLGQGNHIQYF.

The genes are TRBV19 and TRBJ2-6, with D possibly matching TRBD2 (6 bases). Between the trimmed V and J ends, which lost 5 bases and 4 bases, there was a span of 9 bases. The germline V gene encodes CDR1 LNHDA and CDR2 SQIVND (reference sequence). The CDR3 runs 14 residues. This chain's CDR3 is CASSGGEGANVLTF. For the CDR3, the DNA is TGTGCCAGTAGTGGAGGGGAAGGGGCCAACGTCCTGACTTTC. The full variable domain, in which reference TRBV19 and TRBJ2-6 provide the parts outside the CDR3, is DGGITQSPKYLFRKEGQNVTLSCEQNLNHDAMYWYRQDPGQGLRLIYYSQIVNDFQKGDIAEGYSVSREKKESFPLTVTSAQKNPTAFYLCASSGGEGANVLTFGAGSRLTVL.

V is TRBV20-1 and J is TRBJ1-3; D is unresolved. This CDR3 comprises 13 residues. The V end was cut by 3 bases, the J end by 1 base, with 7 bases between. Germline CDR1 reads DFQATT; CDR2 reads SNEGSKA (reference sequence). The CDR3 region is CSASKLSGNTIYF. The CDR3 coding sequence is TGCAGTGCTAGTAAACTTTCTGGAAACACCATATATTTT.

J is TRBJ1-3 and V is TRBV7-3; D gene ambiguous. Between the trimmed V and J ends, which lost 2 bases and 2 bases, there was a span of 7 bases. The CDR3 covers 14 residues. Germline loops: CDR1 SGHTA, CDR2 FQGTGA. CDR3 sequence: CASSLAGAGNTIYF. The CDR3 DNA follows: TGTGCCAGCAGCTTAGCGGGTGCTGGAAACACCATATATTTT.

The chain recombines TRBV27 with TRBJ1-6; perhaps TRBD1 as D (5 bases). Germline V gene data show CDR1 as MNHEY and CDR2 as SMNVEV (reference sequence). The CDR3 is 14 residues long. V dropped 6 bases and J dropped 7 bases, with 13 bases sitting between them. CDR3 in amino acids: CASSRQKENSPLHF. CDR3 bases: TGTGCCAGCAGCCGACAGAAAGAGAATTCACCCCTCCACTTT.

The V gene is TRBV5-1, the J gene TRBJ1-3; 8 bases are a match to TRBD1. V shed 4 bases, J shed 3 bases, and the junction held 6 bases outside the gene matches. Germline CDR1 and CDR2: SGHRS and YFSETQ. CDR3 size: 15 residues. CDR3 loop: CASSLTGGRGNTIYF. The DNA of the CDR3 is TGCGCCAGCAGCCTTACAGGGGGTCGTGGAAACACCATATATTTT.